The table lists the clone carrying this TCR beta chain with many counts. Antigen specificity is unknown. A sort by CD45RO/CCR7/CD25/CD127/CD95/CD27 yielded CD4+ naive, central memory, regulatory and stem cell-like memory cells. This sample was included in a study of beta chain features in type 1 diabetes. Sequenced material consisted of expressed TCRB transcripts (all of the isolated RNA was reverse transcribed). TCRdb keeps only in-frame clones here, not all; method: immunoSEQ multiplex PCR. The sample yields around 130,000 clones, around 9% seen once. Per germline, CDR1 LGHNA and CDR2 YNFKEQ. V shed 3 bases and J 5 bases; nucleotides not matched to a gene: 9. The CDR3 is made up of 16 amino acids. Study-level points and caveats: PCR may have favored shorter templates equally in patients and controls. Patients with type 1 diabetes showed fewer VDJ junction insertions and more deletions. Within each of all four CD4+ subsets, Type 1 diabetes patients had TCRB CDR3s that were moderately but significantly shorter. In comparison with healthy donors, patients had naive, central memory and Treg TCRB repertoires that appeared more similar.

The chain carries TRBV4-2 and TRBJ1-4; the match to TRBD1 covers 7 bases. The sequencing sample was made of central memory CD4+ T cells from blood. The source is a man between 25 and 39 years old with type 1 diabetes. The DNA of the CDR3 is TGTGCCAGCAGCCATGCCAGGGGGTGGCTGAATGAAAAACTGTTTTTT. As protein: CASSHARGWLNEKLFF.